This T cell receptor (beta chain) was profiled in a study of cytomegalovirus exposure and HLA in healthy donors. Broader study findings: Certain indistinguishable V segments, among them TRBV6-2 and TRBV6-3, were excluded.

As to this clone: Its antigen remains unknown.

CDR1 is SGHDT, CDR2 YYEEEE, per germline. The CDR3 covers 17 residues. V was trimmed by 0 bases and J by 1 base, leaving 16 bases between them. The PCR had 60 Vbeta and 13 Jbeta primers. TCRdb's table, derived via immunoSEQ multiplex PCR, lists solely in-frame clones and lacks some. The sample holds about 99,000 clones, 10% seen once. The TCR was taken from a middle-aged man in good health and CMV-seropositive. The sample consisted of PBMCs. This rearrangement joins TRBV5-6 to TRBJ1-1; possible D gene TRBD1, 6 bases. This CDR3 is CASSLVRGATGNTEAFF. CDR3 coding DNA: TGTGCCAGCAGCTTGGTGCGGGGGGCAACGGGGAACACTGAAGCTTTCTTT.